This T cell receptor (beta chain) emerged from a study of blood T cell repertoires in COVID-19. Repertoires were generated with immunoSEQ multiplex PCR, while TCRdb's copy carries only in-frame clones and drops some. The table has more than 95,000 clones, over 75% seen once. This clone has a handful of counts. V was clipped by 4 bases and J by 3 bases, with 5 bases between them. The germline V gene has CDR1 SGHDT and CDR2 YYEEEE. The CDR3 runs to 11 residues. Source material: peripheral blood. This receptor was identified in a man aged 50-59 years with acute or convalescent COVID-19. The V call is TRBV5-6, the J call TRBJ2-7; D call uncertain. CDR3 in DNA: TGTGCCAGCAGCAATCACTACGAGCAGTACTTC. Translated, it gives CASSNHYEQYF.